Following are 10 T cell receptor beta chains from one sample sequenced in a study of control samples from healthy donors and cancer patients. Sequencing was performed with immunoSEQ multiplex PCR; in TCRdb, only in-frame clones are kept and a portion is missing. Altogether 45,000 to 60,000 clones are present, approximately 94% being singletons, with the ten largest covering roughly 0.8%. What was sequenced was PBMCs. The receptors here all came from a man aged 25-40 years with colorectal cancer.

The chain carries TRBV5-4 and TRBJ2-2; D is possibly TRBD1 or TRBD2 (5 bases each). This CDR3 is 17 amino acids long. Per germline, CDR1 SGHNT and CDR2 YYREEE (reference sequence). V was clipped by 2 bases and J by 0 bases, with 14 bases between them. CDR3 sequence: CASSLGTVNANTGELFF. CDR3 nucleotide sequence: TGTGCCAGCAGCTTAGGGACGGTAAACGCGAACACCGGGGAGCTGTTTTTT.

The rearrangement links TRBV14 to TRBJ1-1; no reliable D call. Germline values: CDR1 SGHDN, CDR2 FVKESK. This CDR3 is 12 amino acids long. V gave up 1 base and J gave up 10 bases, with 10 bases separating them. The CDR3 loop reads CASSQGLEVAFF. CDR3 bases: TGTGCCAGCAGCCAAGGACTGGAAGTAGCTTTCTTT.

The genes are TRBV2 and TRBJ1-1; D unclear. The CDR3 loop spans 14 amino acids. With 3 bases removed from V and 0 bases from J, the gap between germline ends came to 8 bases. In germline, CDR1 is SNHLY, CDR2 FYNNEI. This chain's CDR3 is CASSDMAVNTEAFF. CDR3 sequence (DNA): TGTGCCAGCAGTGACATGGCGGTGAACACTGAAGCTTTCTTT.

The V and J genes are TRBV11-2 and TRBJ2-2; D remains ambiguous. Trimming removed 5 bases from V and 4 bases from J, with 11 bases in between. CDR3 length: 14 amino acids. The germline V gene encodes CDR1 SGHAT and CDR2 FQNNGV. CDR3 sequence: CASSHWGSTGELFF. The CDR3 DNA sequence: TGTGCCAGCAGCCATTGGGGATCCACCGGGGAGCTGTTTTTT.

This rearrangement joins TRBV7-9 to TRBJ2-7; possibly TRBD1 or TRBD2 for D (5 bases each). The V end was cut by 0 bases, the J end by 6 bases, with 18 bases between. From germline, CDR1 is SEHNR and CDR2 FQNEAQ (reference sequence). The CDR3 loop spans 16 amino acids. CDR3 coding DNA: TGTGCCAGCAGCTTAGCGAGGGGACCCCTAAGTTGCGAGCAGTACGTC. Protein: CASSLARGPLSCEQYV.

This clone was counted only a few times. The genes are TRBV4-1 and TRBJ2-7; possibly TRBD1 or TRBD2 for D (5 bases each). This CDR3 is 15 amino acids long. The V gene's germline CDR1 is MGHRA and CDR2 YSYEKL. V was trimmed by 4 bases and J by 6 bases, leaving 19 bases between them. This chain's CDR3 is CASSPRAYSRGEQYF. The CDR3 DNA reads TGCGCCAGCAGCCCCCGGGCTTATTCGAGGGGCGAGCAGTACTTC.

The rearrangement uses TRBV12-3 or TRBV12-4 and TRBJ2-2; D call uncertain. V was clipped by 6 bases and J by 3 bases, with 5 bases between them. The CDR3 has 12 residues. The CDR3 nucleotides read TGTGCCAGCAGCCCCGACACCGGGGAGCTGTTTTTT. Its protein is CASSPDTGELFF.

The gene calls are TRBV24-1 and TRBJ1-5; D unclear. V lost 2 bases and J lost 2, with 3 bases in between. The CDR3 length is 13 residues. CDR1 is KGHDR and CDR2 is SFDVKD in the germline V gene. CDR3 protein: CATSDSGNQPQHF. DNA for the CDR3: TGTGCCACCAGTGATTCCGGCAATCAGCCCCAGCATTTT.

The chain links TRBV7-6 to TRBJ1-1; D is unresolved. V lost 5 bases, J lost 3 bases, and 7 bases lay in between. The germline CDR1 and CDR2 sequences are SGHVS and FNYEAQ. The CDR3 covers 12 residues. This CDR3 reads CASSDMYTEAFF. The CDR3 nucleotides read TGTGCCAGCAGCGATATGTACACTGAAGCTTTCTTT.

This chain connects TRBV12-5 to TRBJ1-5; possible D gene TRBD1, 5 bases. The CDR3 is made up of 14 amino acids. The V end lost 2 bases, the J end lost 13 bases, and 18 bases lay between the germline ends. The germline V gene has CDR1 LGHNT and CDR2 FRNRAP. CDR3 DNA sequence: TGTGCTAGTGGTTTGTCAGGGCCTCACCTGGGTCAGCATTTT. Residues: CASGLSGPHLGQHF.